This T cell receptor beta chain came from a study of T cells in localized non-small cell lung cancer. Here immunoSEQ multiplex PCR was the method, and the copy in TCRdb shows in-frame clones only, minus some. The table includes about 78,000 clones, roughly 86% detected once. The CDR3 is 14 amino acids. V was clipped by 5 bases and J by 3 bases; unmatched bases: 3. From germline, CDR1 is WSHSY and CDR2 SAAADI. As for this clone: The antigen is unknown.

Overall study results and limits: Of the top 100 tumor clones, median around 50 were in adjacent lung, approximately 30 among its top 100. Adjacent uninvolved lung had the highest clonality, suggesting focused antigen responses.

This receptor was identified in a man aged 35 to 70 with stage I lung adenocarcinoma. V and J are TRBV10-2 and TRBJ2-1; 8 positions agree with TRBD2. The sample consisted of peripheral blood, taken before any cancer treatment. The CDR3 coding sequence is TGCGCCAGCAGTACAGCGGGAGACTACAATGAGCAGTTCTTC. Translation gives CASSTAGDYNEQFF.